Each of the 28 T cell receptor beta chains below was sequenced from the same sample in a study of T cells in localized non-small cell lung cancer. Profiling relied on immunoSEQ multiplex PCR, and the TCRdb table lists in-frame clones only, not all of them. The table includes 72,000 or so clones, 86% detected once. This specimen consisted of peripheral blood, obtained before any cancer treatment. These receptors originate from a male donor older than 55 with stage III squamous cell lung carcinoma.

This clone has only a few counts. The CDR3 sequence is CASSMDRPGTGELFF. The CDR3 DNA follows: TGTGCCAGCAGTATGGATCGTCCAGGTACCGGGGAGCTGTTTTTT. The chain recombines TRBV27 with TRBJ2-2; D unclear. V lost 5 bases, J lost 5 bases, and 15 bases lay in between. The germline V gene has CDR1 MNHEY and CDR2 SMNVEV (reference sequence). The CDR3 is 15 amino acids.

The chain is built from TRBV6-4 and TRBJ1-2; a possible D gene is TRBD1 (5 bases). In germline, CDR1 is MRHNA, CDR2 SNTAGT. The CDR3 has 13 amino acids. Trimming left V 6 bases short and J 5 bases short, with 13 bases between. CDR3: CASSRDGTYGYTF. The CDR3 coding sequence is TGTGCCAGCAGCCGGGACGGAACATATGGCTACACCTTC.

V is TRBV7-2 and J is TRBJ2-6; no reliable D call. The CDR3 is 18 residues long. Germline V lookup: CDR1 SGHTA, CDR2 FQGNSA. V was shortened by 3 bases and J by 0 bases, with 15 bases between the two germline ends. CDR3 loop: CASSLDGASRSGANVLTF. The CDR3 region has the DNA TGTGCCAGCAGCTTGGATGGTGCAAGTCGCTCTGGGGCCAACGTCCTGACTTTC.

The chain uses TRBV5-1 and TRBJ2-1; D gene uncertain. CDR1 and CDR2 (germline): SGHRS, YFSETQ. V lost 0 bases to trimming and J lost 0 bases, with 7 bases between them. This CDR3 is built from 15 residues. The CDR3 here is CASSLEGSSYNEQFF. The CDR3 nucleotides read TGCGCCAGCAGCTTGGAAGGCAGCTCCTACAATGAGCAGTTCTTC.

The V gene is TRBV5-4, the J gene TRBJ2-5, with TRBD1 matching 8 bases. Unmatched junction bases numbered 7, after V lost 3 bases and J lost 3 bases. Germline CDR1 SGHNT, CDR2 YYREEE (reference sequence). The CDR3 spans 15 residues. CDR3 coding DNA: TGTGCCAGCAGCTCCCAATCGACAGGGGAAGAGACCCAGTACTTC. This encodes CASSSQSTGEETQYF. The whole variable domain, filled in from reference TRBV5-4 and TRBJ2-5, reads ETGVTQSPTHLIKTRGQQVTLRCSSQSGHNTVSWYQQALGQGPQFIFQYYREEENGRGNFPPRFSGLQFPNYSSELNVNALELDDSALYLCASSSQSTGEETQYFGPGTRLLVL.

This clone was recorded only once. The chain employs TRBV5-4 and TRBJ1-2; D not resolved. CDR3 size: 14 residues. Germline loops: CDR1 SGHNT, CDR2 YYREEE (reference sequence). V lost 0 bases to trimming and J lost 4 bases, with 10 bases between them. The CDR3 spells CASSLEADIYGYTF. The CDR3 bases are TGTGCCAGCAGCTTGGAGGCAGACATCTATGGCTACACCTTC. Filled out from reference TRBV5-4 and TRBJ1-2, the complete variable domain reads ETGVTQSPTHLIKTRGQQVTLRCSSQSGHNTVSWYQQALGQGPQFIFQYYREEENGRGNFPPRFSGLQFPNYSSELNVNALELDDSALYLCASSLEADIYGYTFGSGTRLTVV.

The chain joins TRBV19 to TRBJ1-2; 10 bases map to TRBD1. V lost 3 bases to trimming and J lost 2 bases; unmatched junction nucleotides: 3. Germline CDR1 and CDR2: LNHDA and SQIVND (reference sequence). The CDR3 runs to 15 residues. CDR3 bases: TGTGCCAGTAGTATGATGGGACAGGGGAACTATGGCTACACCTTC. Its translation: CASSMMGQGNYGYTF.

This sequence joins TRBV11-2 and TRBJ1-1; D call uncertain. Germline loops: CDR1 SGHAT, CDR2 FQNNGV. This CDR3 has 13 residues. V lost 0 bases to trimming and J lost 0 bases, with 2 bases between them. In DNA, the CDR3 is TGTGCCAGCAGCTTAGATCTGAACACTGAAGCTTTCTTT. Its protein product is CASSLDLNTEAFF.

The chain has TRBV5-1 and TRBJ1-2; 7 positions agree with TRBD1. This CDR3 is built from 14 residues. With 0 bases clipped from V and 3 bases from J, the junction kept 2 bases outside the gene matches. CDR1 and CDR2 from the germline V gene are SGHRS and YFSETQ. CDR3 nucleotide sequence: TGCGCCAGCAGCTTGGACACAGGGGACTATGGCTACACCTTC. It translates to CASSLDTGDYGYTF.

This clone was counted once. The gene calls are TRBV11-3 and TRBJ1-1, with unresolved D. Per the germline V gene, CDR1 is SGHNT and CDR2 is YENEEA. The V gene lost 1 base and the J gene lost 1 base, with 7 bases spanning the gap. CDR3 length: 14 residues. The CDR3 nucleotides are TGTGCCAGCAGCTTAGCAGAGGGGAACACTGAAGCTTTCTTT. It yields the protein CASSLAEGNTEAFF. The full variable domain, its missing parts supplied by reference TRBV11-3 and TRBJ1-1, is EAGVVQSPRYKIIEKKQPVAFWCNPISGHNTLYWYLQNLGQGPELLIRYENEEAVDDSQLPKDRFSAERLKGVDSTLKIQPAELGDSAVYLCASSLAEGNTEAFFGQGTRLTVV.

The J gene is TRBJ1-1, the V gene TRBV7-2; D unresolved. There are 14 residues in the CDR3. Trimming cost V 5 bases and J 3 bases, with 13 bases left between them. CDR1 and CDR2 (germline): SGHTA, FQGNSA. CDR3: CASSKRIWDTEAFF. The CDR3 bases are TGTGCCAGCAGCAAACGTATTTGGGACACTGAAGCTTTCTTT.

The rearrangement uses TRBV6-1 and TRBJ2-5, with D unclear. The CDR3 sequence is 13 residues long. Trimming pared 8 bases from V and 3 bases from J, leaving 13 bases between. The germline V gene has CDR1 MNHNS and CDR2 SASEGT. The CDR3 sequence is CASRLIFEETQYF. The CDR3 DNA reads TGTGCCAGCCGGTTGATTTTTGAAGAGACCCAGTACTTC.

The rearrangement links TRBV11-2 to TRBJ2-7, with 10 bases that match TRBD2. This CDR3 has 15 amino acids. Germline V gives CDR1 SGHAT, CDR2 FQNNGV. The J segment lost 3 bases and the V segment lost 1 base, leaving 3 bases of the junction unmatched. CDR3: CASSLVSSGSYEQYF. The CDR3, as DNA: TGTGCCAGCAGCTTAGTATCTAGCGGGAGCTACGAGCAGTACTTC.

The chain employs TRBV6-1 and TRBJ2-6; TRBD1 might be the D (5 bases). Germline lookup yields CDR1 MNHNS and CDR2 SASEGT. The CDR3 sequence is 16 residues long. The germline V and J ends were trimmed by 2 bases and 2 bases, with 10 bases remaining between them. This chain's CDR3 is CASSEIGQPGANVLTF. The CDR3 coding sequence is TGTGCCAGCAGTGAAATCGGACAACCTGGGGCCAACGTCCTGACTTTC.

V and J are TRBV30 and TRBJ2-1; tentative D call: TRBD2 (7 bases). V lost 8 bases to trimming and J lost 4 bases, with 18 bases between them. Germline values: CDR1 GTSNPN, CDR2 SVGIG (reference sequence). CDR3 length: 14 amino acids. The CDR3 spells CARNRGAQYNEQFF. The DNA for the CDR3 is TGTGCCCGTAACCGGGGGGCGCAATACAATGAGCAGTTCTTC.

The V and J genes are TRBV7-6 and TRBJ2-6, with 12 nucleotides matching TRBD2. The germline V gene has CDR1 SGHVS and CDR2 FNYEAQ. CDR3 size: 18 residues. The trim removed 5 bases at V and 3 bases at J, leaving 8 bases unmatched. The CDR3 sequence is CASSPRTSGVGGANVLTF. The CDR3 nucleotides read TGTGCCAGCAGCCCAAGGACTAGCGGGGTCGGTGGGGCCAACGTCCTGACTTTC.

DNA of the CDR3: TGTGCCAGCAGCCCACTGGGACAGGGTTCATCTGGCTACACCTTC. This gives the protein CASSPLGQGSSGYTF. The chain is built from TRBV14 and TRBJ1-2; TRBD1 matches 9 bases. The CDR3 spans 15 residues. J lost 7 bases, V lost 4 bases, and 10 bases had no gene match. Germline-derived CDR1 and CDR2 are SGHDN and FVKESK.

The chain recombines TRBV4-2 with TRBJ1-6, with D uncertain. V lost 4 bases, J lost 7 bases, and 11 bases lay in between. The CDR3 consists of 14 residues. CDR1 LGHNA and CDR2 YNFKEQ come from the germline V gene. CDR3 residues: CASSPLVVNSPLHF. The DNA of the CDR3 is TGTGCCAGCAGCCCCCTGGTTGTAAATTCACCCCTCCACTTT.

The chain has TRBV7-2 and TRBJ2-5, with D unclear. CDR1 is SGHTA and CDR2 is FQGNSA in the germline V gene. V was cut by 1 base and J by 5 bases, with 14 bases left in between. The CDR3 spans 15 residues. CDR3 in DNA: TGTGCCAGCAGCTTAGACGGTATCCCTCGGGAGACCCAGTACTTC. Amino acids: CASSLDGIPRETQYF.

The chain recombines TRBV5-1 with TRBJ2-2; a weak D match, TRBD1 (5 bases). Trimming left V 0 bases short and J 1 base short, with 7 bases between. The germline gives CDR1 SGHRS, CDR2 YFSETQ. CDR3 length: 15 residues. This CDR3 is CASSLETGNTGELFF. CDR3 sequence (DNA): TGCGCCAGCAGCTTGGAAACAGGGAACACCGGGGAGCTGTTTTTT. Full variable domain (remainder filled in from reference TRBV5-1 and TRBJ2-2): KAGVTQTPRYLIKTRGQQVTLSCSPISGHRSVSWYQQTPGQGLQFLFEYFSETQRNKGNFPGRFSGRQFSNSRSEMNVSTLELGDSALYLCASSLETGNTGELFFGEGSRLTVL.

CDR3 in DNA: TGCGCCAGCAGCCCAACGGGGGGCGCAACGGGCGAGCAGTACGTC. Translation gives CASSPTGGATGEQYV. The J gene is TRBJ2-7, the V gene TRBV5-1; tentative D call: TRBD2 (7 bases). The CDR3 loop spans 15 amino acids. V dropped 4 bases and J dropped 6 bases, with 20 bases sitting between them. The germline gives CDR1 SGHRS, CDR2 YFSETQ.

The chain combines TRBV10-3 with TRBJ1-4; D is uncertain. In germline, CDR1 is ENHRY, CDR2 SYGVKD. Between the trimmed V and J ends, which lost 0 bases and 0 bases, there was a span of 8 bases. CDR3 length: 16 residues. The CDR3 is CAISESAATTNEKLFF. As DNA, the CDR3 is TGTGCCATCAGTGAGTCGGCCGCCACAACTAATGAAAAACTGTTTTTT.

Only one count was recorded for this clone. This chain uses TRBV5-1 with TRBJ2-7; D gene uncertain. There are 11 residues in the CDR3. V lost 5 bases to trimming and J lost 5 bases, with 8 bases between them. Germline V gene data show CDR1 as SGHRS and CDR2 as YFSETQ. The DNA of the CDR3 is TGCGCCAGCAGAGGCAGCAACGAGCAGTACTTC. Its protein product is CASRGSNEQYF.

The gene calls are TRBV6-6 and TRBJ2-2; 8 bases match TRBD2. The germline V gene encodes CDR1 MNHNY and CDR2 SVGAGI (reference sequence). Losses at the gene ends were 5 bases for V and 3 bases for J; bases not matched to a gene: 8. The CDR3 contains 16 residues. The CDR3 spells CASSPGHGRDTGELFF. The CDR3 coding sequence is TGTGCCAGCAGTCCCGGACACGGGAGGGACACCGGGGAGCTGTTTTTT.

The chain couples TRBV5-1 to TRBJ1-1; no reliable D call. V was shortened by 0 bases and J by 1 base, with 10 bases between the two germline ends. Germline-derived CDR1 and CDR2 are SGHRS and YFSETQ. The length of the CDR3 is 15 residues. CDR3 loop: CASSLEVAENTEAFF. CDR3 in DNA: TGCGCCAGCAGCTTGGAGGTGGCGGAGAACACTGAAGCTTTCTTT.

This chain links TRBV5-6 with TRBJ2-7; 7 nucleotides line up with TRBD1. V lost 3 bases to trimming and J lost 3 bases; unmatched junction nucleotides: 6. Germline assignment: CDR1 SGHDT and CDR2 YYEEEE. This CDR3 has 14 amino acids. The chain's CDR3 is CASSSTGPYYEQYV. The CDR3 bases are TGTGCCAGCAGCTCGACAGGGCCTTACTACGAGCAGTACGTC.

J is TRBJ1-4 and V is TRBV11-2; D might be TRBD1 (5 bases). The CDR3 is 18 residues long. Trimming cost V 5 bases and J 7 bases, with 26 bases left between them. CDR1 and CDR2 (germline): SGHAT, FQNNGV. The CDR3 DNA follows: TGTGCCAGCAGCCTTACAGTCGGATCGGGGGGGAGAGGTGAAAAACTGTTTTTT. Translation gives CASSLTVGSGGRGEKLFF.

The genes are TRBV5-1 and TRBJ2-5, with 8 nucleotides matching TRBD1. Germline V gene data show CDR1 as SGHRS and CDR2 as YFSETQ. The CDR3 extends over 15 amino acids. V was pared by 6 bases and J by 5 bases, with 12 bases of the junction left unmatched. CDR3 loop: CASTLGPGGVETQYF. In DNA form, the CDR3 reads TGCGCCAGCACTTTGGGGCCAGGGGGCGTCGAGACCCAGTACTTC.